This T cell receptor (beta chain) is drawn from a study of blood T cell repertoires in COVID-19. Study summary: The study drew acute and convalescent COVID-19 samples from the United States, Italy and Spain. The cDNA or gDNA used as material had been derived from T cells, B-cell-depleted T cells, or PBMCs.

Study processing details: Reference gene primer amplification gave estimated nucleated cell counts. Libraries were prepared by immunoSEQ multiplex PCR; TCRdb keeps only in-frame clonotypes and omits some of them. The D gene and trimming were derived from the DNA, and the V and J assignments and clone size from that table. Of 150,000 to 200,000 clones listed, more than 70% are singletons. Germline CDR1 and CDR2: LNHNV and YYDKDF (reference sequence). The CDR3 has 15 amino acids. V was trimmed by 5 bases and J by 2 bases, leaving 16 bases between them. The sample taken for sequencing was peripheral blood. This sequence originates from a man between 40 and 49 years old with active or convalescent COVID-19. V is TRBV15 and J is TRBJ2-7; TRBD2 is a possible D gene (7 bases). The CDR3: CATSPRRGGAYEQYF. The CDR3 DNA sequence: TGTGCCACCAGCCCCAGAAGAGGGGGGGCCTACGAGCAGTACTTC.